A selection of T cell receptor beta chains follows, all from one sample in a study of radiation and T cells in renal cell carcinoma. Profiling relied on immunoSEQ multiplex PCR, and the TCRdb table lists in-frame clones only, not all of them. Counted here are approximately 150,000 clones, 83% occurring once; the ten biggest clones make up approximately 20%. Source: blood, taken from a patient whose treatment included radiotherapy and nephrectomy. These receptor sequences come from a woman aged 45 to 65 with renal cell carcinoma. Each CDR3 is given with its conserved first and last residue.

TRBJ2-7 TRBV11-2 CASSSAGTGTYEQYF
TRBJ2-1 TRBV10-3 CAISEDERDYEQFF
TRBJ2-5 TRBV30 CAWRGNAGAQETQYF
TRBJ1-5 TRBV2 CASKVGGNQPQHF
TRBJ1-3 TRBV9 CASSPTDLVSGNTIYF
TRBJ1-1 TRBV5-1 CASSLGGSGYTEAFF
TRBJ2-1 TRBV5-6 CASSRGRDNEQFF
TRBJ1-2 TRBV6-5 CASSYDRGGYTF
TRBJ1-4 TRBV25-1 CASSPRVGQGDEKLFF
TRBJ2-7 TRBV6-1 CASSELAAYEQYF
TRBJ1-2 TRBV5-6 CASSLNGNGYTF
TRBJ1-1 TRBV29-1 CSVGQGVKNTEAFF
TRBJ1-2 TRBV18 CASSPPTAYGYTF
TRBJ2-5 TRBV7-2 CASRPPRETQYF
TRBJ1-2 TRBV9 CASSVAHPLEGYTF
TRBJ2-2 TRBV10-1 CASSTSGNTGELFF
TRBJ1-4 TRBV5-1 CASSLAMTGVDEKLFF
TRBJ1-3 TRBV2 CASSAGTAGNTIYF
TRBJ2-1 TRBV2 CASGWHNEQFF
TRBJ1-2 TRBV4-3 CASSQANSVDRARGYTF
TRBJ2-7 TRBV6-6 CASSNGGDYEQYF
TRBJ2-5 TRBV4-2 CASSQLDGQETQYF
TRBJ2-5 TRBV5-1 CASSPRLSEETQYF
TRBJ1-1 TRBV10-2 CASREGQGYDTEAFF
TRBJ1-1 TRBV27 CASSFDGGTEAFF
TRBJ2-1 TRBV4-1 CASSQERVGGEQFF
TRBJ2-2 TRBV9 CATDPGPRNTGELFF
TRBJ1-2 TRBV7-2 CASSIDGTGAYGYTF
TRBJ2-7 TRBV20-1 CSASVFYEQYF
TRBJ1-3 TRBV7-9 CASSQTGTGNTIYF
TRBJ1-5 TRBV30 CAYGQGSQPQHF
TRBJ1-3 TRBV28 CASSRPSSGNTIYF
TRBJ1-5 TRBV6-6 CASSWDAYSNQPQHF
TRBJ2-7 TRBV9 CASSVDPHRDSSYEQYF
TRBJ2-5 TRBV9 CASSVDRDVATQYF
TRBJ1-3 TRBV18 CASSPLISETGAPGNTIYF